This T cell receptor (beta chain) stems from a study of shared clonotypes between healthy human individuals (dated by TCRdb to the early 2020s). For context, the study as a whole: A couple of women and a few men aged 18 to 49 years were included in the cohort. To estimate repertoire size and how much clonotypes are shared between individuals, the study performed deep sequencing of blood TCR repertoires from a few healthy adults. To increase sequencing depth and limit assay-specific biases, TCR repertoire library preparation and sequencing were carried out by different laboratories using diverse techniques. Between about 0.85 and 8.9 billion PBMCs per donor were obtained by leukapheresis. What the research found in general, with its limitations: Pairwise subsampling indicated that sequencing depth was expected to affect the degree of clonotype sharing among donors. The small number of donors limited the genetic and exposure-history diversity represented. Sampling was limited to blood, and TCR repertoires in tissue likely differ from TCR repertoires in blood.

Donors were healthy HIV-negative adults with no recently reported acute infections or vaccinations. Only Caucasian adults living in Nashville, Tennessee, USA were represented among the donors. In the unsorted samples, some 100 million PBMCs were counted, and genomic DNA was extracted using the QIAamp DNA Blood Mini kit. After blood collection by leukapheresis, PBMCs were isolated using Ficoll-Histopaque density gradient centrifugation and then cryopreserved in the vapor phase of liquid nitrogen. A word on this clone: Its binding antigen is unknown. There are no base qualities to consult, and no much larger clone falls within one base.

Using the deep immunoSEQ assay, TCR CDR3 regions were amplified from genomic DNA by multiplex PCR. Genomic DNA extracted from each cell subset was distributed evenly over all wells of several immunoSEQ 96-well plates, and each plate served as one replicate. For unsorted PBMC, each replicate PCR was loaded with roughly 330 ng genomic DNA, equivalent to about 30,000 T cell genomes. Genomic DNA from unsorted PBMC was sequenced over ten immunoSEQ deep assay plates. Purified libraries were measured with a Qubit 3.0 fluorometer, size-checked on a Bioanalyzer 2100, and measured again with the KAPA Library Quantification kit. Each immunoSEQ 96-well plate was sequenced on its own single-read 150-cycle Illumina NextSeq 550 flow cell. In the authors' own workflow: The immunoSEQ output contained only junctional sequences without quality scores, so filtering could not match that applied to full-length reads. Sequences were annotated with PyIR, a Python wrapper for IgBLAST v1.9, using IMGT germline references to assign V/J genes and CDR3. Any read was removed if the V/J assignment was weak (E-value above 1e-6), the CDR3 was missing, or the read contained stop codons, out-of-frame junctions, or ambiguous translated residues. V3J clonotypes were defined as sequences sharing the same inferred V gene, J gene, and CDR3 amino acid sequence. Percentage overlap between repertoires was computed as shared unique clonotypes divided by the size of the smaller repertoire. RTK rarefaction, the Chao1 estimator, and Recon v2.1 estimates of unobserved clonotypes were used to assess repertoire richness. Held by TCRdb, this immuneACCESS table contains in-frame sequences only and omits some clones. Under half of the omission traces to an unresolved V gene where checked; the cause of the rest is unknown. That table is the source of V, J and clone size, and D and trimming were worked out from the DNA. In this sample the table shows about 490,000 clones, around 80% of which occur a single time. Roughly 13% of the sample belongs to the ten largest clones.

V sheds 8 bases and J sheds 0 bases, leaving 10 bases between their ends. In the germline V gene, CDR1 corresponds to MDHEN and CDR2 to SYDVKM. The CDR3 runs 13 amino acids, cysteine and phenylalanine included. The only DNA kept is the CDR3, 39 bases in frame from the first base. The chain couples TRBV28 to TRBJ2-5; confidence is insufficient to name the D gene. The material sequenced was PBMCs. The clonotype was recovered from a woman aged 40 to 50 in good health. Some clones in this sample may be carry-over from other donors' samples. Read as DNA, the sequence is TGTGCCAGCGTGCCCCGGTACCAAGAGACCCAGTACTTC. It translates as CASVPRYQETQYF.